This record looks at one T cell receptor (beta chain) sequence and its context. The data originate from a study of shared T cell receptors in the human thymus. The assay was immunoSEQ multiplex PCR, and TCRdb's table has in-frame clones only and misses some. The data show about 660,000 clones, around 87% seen once. Trimming took off 2 bases at V and 4 bases at J, with 11 bases between the two ends. CDR1 is MNHNS and CDR2 is SASEGT in the germline V gene. This CDR3 has 14 residues. A further study also used this sample, focusing on human thymus T cells. Turning to that study: Having corrective surgery for congenital heart defects, healthy Finnish infants were the ones who donated. Thymus specimens were resections from corrective heart surgery. Seemingly biased V and J gene usage marked thymic and blood repertoires.

The receptor was isolated from a boy in the first two years of life with a congenital heart defect. Sequencing was done on a sample of thymocytes. The chain uses TRBV6-1 and TRBJ1-1; D possibly corresponds to TRBD1 (5 bases). The CDR3 region has the DNA TGTGCCAGCAGTGAACCAGGGTCACTCACTGAAGCTTTCTTT. Translating it yields CASSEPGSLTEAFF.